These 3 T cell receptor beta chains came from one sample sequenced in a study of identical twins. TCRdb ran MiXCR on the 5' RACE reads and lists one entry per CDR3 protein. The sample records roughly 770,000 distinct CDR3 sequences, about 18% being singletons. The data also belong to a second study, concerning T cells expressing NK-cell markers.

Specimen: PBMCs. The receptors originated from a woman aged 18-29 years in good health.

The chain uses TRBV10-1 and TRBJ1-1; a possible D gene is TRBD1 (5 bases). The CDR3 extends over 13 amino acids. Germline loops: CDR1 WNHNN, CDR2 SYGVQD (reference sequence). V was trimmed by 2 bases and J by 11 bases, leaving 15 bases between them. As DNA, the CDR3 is TGCGCCAGCAGTGAGACCCCGGGACCCGACGCTTTCTTT. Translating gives CASSETPGPDAFF.

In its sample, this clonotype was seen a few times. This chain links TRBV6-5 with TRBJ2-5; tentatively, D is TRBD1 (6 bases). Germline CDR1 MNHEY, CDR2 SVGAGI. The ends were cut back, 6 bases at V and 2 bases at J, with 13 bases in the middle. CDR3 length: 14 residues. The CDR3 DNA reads TGTGCCAGCAGCTTACAGGGTTGGCAAGAGACCCAGTACTTC. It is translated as CASSLQGWQETQYF.

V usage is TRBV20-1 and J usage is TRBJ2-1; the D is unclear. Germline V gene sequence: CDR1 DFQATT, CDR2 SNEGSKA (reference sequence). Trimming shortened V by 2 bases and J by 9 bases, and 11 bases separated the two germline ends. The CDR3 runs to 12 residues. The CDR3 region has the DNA TGCAGTGCTAGAAAAACTCCGGGTGAGCAGTTCTTC. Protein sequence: CSARKTPGEQFF.